Described below is a single T cell receptor (beta chain) sequence and its context. This sample is drawn from a study of identical twins. TCRdb ran MiXCR on the 5' RACE reads and lists one entry per CDR3 protein. The sample contains a few hundred thousand distinct CDR3 sequences, 7% to 9.5% of which appear only once. The CDR3 length is 15 residues. The V gene lost 0 bases and the J gene lost 2 bases, with 9 bases spanning the gap. The germline V gene encodes CDR1 SGHRS and CDR2 YFSETQ. The clonotype comes from a woman aged 50 to 65 in good health. V and J are TRBV5-1 and TRBJ2-1, with a tentative D call TRBD1 (6 bases). The sequenced material came from naive T cells sorted from blood. CDR3 residues: CASSLDGQTYNEQFF. CDR3 nucleotides: TGCGCCAGCAGCTTGGATGGACAGACCTACAATGAGCAGTTCTTC.